The table lists the clone carrying this T cell receptor (beta chain) with a few counts. Its target is not known. These data come from a study of T-cell reconstitution after alpha-beta-depleted transplantation in children. General study results and limits: The study traced high day-60 TCRbeta diversity in some patients to surviving recipient T cells and thymic progenitors. Newly made T cells mostly supplied T-cell counts and diversity one year after transplant.

The CDR3 covers 11 residues. Trimming cost V 10 bases and J 5 bases; bases outside gene matches: 4. In germline, CDR1 is SNHLY, CDR2 FYNNEI. A TCRbeta library incorporating unique molecular identifiers was prepared. TCRdb reprocessed the PCR reads with MiXCR, giving one entry per CDR3 protein. The sample lists about 210,000 distinct CDR3 sequences, approximately 15% seen once, with 43% in the top ten. The chain uses TRBV2 and TRBJ2-7; 8 bases align to TRBD1. The receptor was isolated from a male patient aged 2 to 10 who had a stem cell transplant for acute lymphoblastic leukemia, so the T cells may come from the graft donor. Source: PBMCs, mostly from graft donor cells, taken 360 days after TCRalphabeta/CD19-depleted stem cell transplant. The CDR3 bases are TGTGCCACCAGACAGGGGCACGAGCAGTACTTC. Its protein is CATRQGHEQYF.